Presented here are 3 T cell receptor beta chains from one specimen sequenced in a study of T-cell memory formation after mild COVID-19 (dated by TCRdb to about 2021). The protocol used for the library was 5' RACE. The sequencing machine was an Illumina NovaSeq 6000. TCRdb reran the public reads through fastp at Q25 and MiXCR, keeping productive beta chains. Rows merge per CDR3 protein into single entries with the most common DNA and genes. The sample data list hundreds of thousands of distinct CDR3 sequences, and around 20% of these were observed just once. Under 25% of the sample is held by the ten biggest clonotypes. Sequences were obtained from PBMCs or a T cell subset sorted from them (not recorded which). These receptors were collected from a young man who had mild COVID-19 (a few samples of this study predate the infection). The sample titles of this study are shuffled in the database, so cell type and time point are left out; the donor was told from shared clones.

This clonotype was detected ten times or more. The chain couples TRBV2 to TRBJ2-3; possible D gene TRBD2, 7 bases. Germline V gene lookup returns CDR1 SNHLY and CDR2 FYNNEI. The CDR3 loop spans 14 amino acids. Trimming stripped 8 bases from V and 1 base from J, with 13 bases between. CDR3 coding DNA: TGTGCCAGCGGGGGGGCCTCACGCACAGATACGCAGTATTTT. Translation gives CASGGASRTDTQYF.

This clonotype was detected ten times or more. The V and J genes are TRBV3-1 and TRBJ2-1; maybe TRBD2 (5 bases). V lost 1 base, J lost 9 bases, and 7 bases lay in between. This CDR3 has 12 residues. CDR1 and CDR2 from the germline V gene are LGHDT and YNNKEL (reference sequence). The CDR3: CASSQGSAEQFF. CDR3 nucleotides: TGTGCCAGCAGCCAAGGTAGCGCTGAGCAGTTCTTC.

This sequence joins TRBV4-1 and TRBJ2-2; 8 bases fit TRBD1. Trimming took 0 bases from V and 2 from J; bases not matched to a gene: 2. The length of the CDR3 is 16 residues. Per the germline V gene, CDR1 is MGHRA and CDR2 is YSYEKL. The DNA for the CDR3 is TGCGCCAGCAGCCAAGACGGGACAGGCAACACCGGGGAGCTGTTTTTT. This sequence encodes CASSQDGTGNTGELFF.